These T cell receptor beta chains were read from a single sample in a study of blood T cells in healthy people across ages. TCRdb ran MiXCR on the 5' RACE reads and lists one entry per CDR3 protein. The table includes about 400,000 distinct CDR3 sequences, over 45% detected once. Sequencing used blood. All receptors come from a man aged 60 to 69 in good health. Each CDR3 is given with its conserved first and last residue. The D gene is left open where the match is weak. Expanded clones get a size class; other rows say once, few or many, or leave the size out.

J,D,size,V,DNA,CDR3
TRBJ2-1,TRBD2,many,TRBV5-1,TGCGCCAGCAGCTTGGTACCCCAGCGGGGGGGAGATGAGCAGTTCTTC,CASSLVPQRGGDEQFF
TRBJ1-1,.,.,TRBV9,TGTGCCAGCAGCCCGGCCCACTTGGTGAACACTGAAGCTTTCTTT,CASSPAHLVNTEAFF
TRBJ2-1,.,.,TRBV29-1,TGCAGCGCAAGCGGGTCCCCCTACAATGAGCAGTTCTTC,CSASGSPYNEQFF
TRBJ2-1,TRBD2,.,TRBV4-2,TGTGCCAGCAGCCAAGATCTCACGGGAGGGCGGAATGAGCAGTTCTTC,CASSQDLTGGRNEQFF
TRBJ2-1,.,.,TRBV6-2/TRBV6-3,TGTGCCAGCACCCAAAGGGGGGGGCATGAGCAGTTCTTC,CASTQRGGHEQFF
TRBJ2-1,.,.,TRBV25-1,TGTGCCAGCAGGGACGGTCCCTACAATGAGCAGTTCTTC,CASRDGPYNEQFF
TRBJ2-7,TRBD1,.,TRBV20-1,TGCAGTGCTAGAGATGCGGGACAGGGGGGCTACGAGCAGTACTTC,CSARDAGQGGYEQYF
TRBJ2-7,TRBD1,.,TRBV7-2,TGTGCCAGCAGCCTCGGACAGGGGTCGAGATTGAGCTCCTACGAGCAGTACTTC,CASSLGQGSRLSSYEQYF
TRBJ1-2,.,.,TRBV6-5,TGTGCCAGCAGTTACTCGAGTCTCAGGGCTAACTATGGCTACACCTTC,CASSYSSLRANYGYTF
TRBJ2-3,.,.,TRBV7-2,TGTGCCAGCAGCTTACTAGCTGGGAGCATAGATACGCAGTATTTT,CASSLLAGSIDTQYF
TRBJ2-1,.,.,TRBV7-2,TGTGCCAGCAGCGTTACAAGGGAGGATGAGCAGTTCTTC,CASSVTREDEQFF
TRBJ2-3,.,.,TRBV6-1,TGTGCCAGCGGTGACCCGGGACATCCAGATACGCAGTATTTT,CASGDPGHPDTQYF
TRBJ2-5,.,.,TRBV9,TGTGCCAGCAGCGTGAAGGGGGGCGTCACGCAAGAGACCCAGTACTTC,CASSVKGGVTQETQYF
TRBJ2-3,TRBD2,few,TRBV20-1,TGCAGTGCTAGGGATTACGGGGGGAAGTCCGAAGATACGCAGTATTTT,CSARDYGGKSEDTQYF
TRBJ2-3,TRBD1,.,TRBV9,TGTGCCAGCAGCGTAGTTCAGGGGGCAGGGGATACGCAGTATTTT,CASSVVQGAGDTQYF
TRBJ2-1,.,few,TRBV7-2,TGTGCCAGCAGCTATGGCGGGACAAGTTCCTACAATGAGCAGTTCTTC,CASSYGGTSSYNEQFF
TRBJ2-7,TRBD2,.,TRBV5-5,TGTGCCAGCAGCCGGTTACTCGGGACTAGCTACGAGCAGTACTTC,CASSRLLGTSYEQYF
TRBJ2-3,.,.,TRBV28,TGTGCCAGCAGTTTATGGGCCCGACGGGGTCAGGGCACAGATACGCAGTATTTT,CASSLWARRGQGTDTQYF
TRBJ2-7,.,few,TRBV30,TGTGCCGGGAGTGGGTTCTACGAGCAGTACTTC,CAGSGFYEQYF
TRBJ2-7,.,.,TRBV5-4,TGTGCCAGCAGCTTGGGAGGACAAATCGGCGAGCAGTACTTC,CASSLGGQIGEQYF
TRBJ2-7,TRBD1,.,TRBV2,TGTGCCAGCAGTGCGGACAGGGGCGCGGGCGAGCAGTACTTC,CASSADRGAGEQYF
TRBJ2-5,.,.,TRBV25-1,TGTGCCAGCAGTCAGAGGTGCGAGCGGTACTTC,CASSQRCERYF
TRBJ2-7,TRBD1,few,TRBV20-1,TGCAGTGCTGATACAGGGGACGAGCAGTACTTC,CSADTGDEQYF
TRBJ2-3,TRBD2,.,TRBV19,TGTGCCAGTAGTCGGGCTAGCGGGACTCTCATAGATACGCAGTATTTT,CASSRASGTLIDTQYF
TRBJ2-1,TRBD2,few,TRBV27,TGTGCCAGCAGGTATACTAGCGGGGGTTTCTCCTACAATGAGCAGTTCTTC,CASRYTSGGFSYNEQFF
TRBJ1-2,.,.,TRBV6-5,TGTGCCAGCAGCAGGCATACGGGGCTCTATGGCTACACCTTC,CASSRHTGLYGYTF
TRBJ2-7,.,.,TRBV20-1,TGCAGTGCTCAACCGGGACAACTCTACGAGCAGTACTTC,CSAQPGQLYEQYF
TRBJ1-6,.,.,TRBV7-2,TGTGCCAGCAGCCTAAATCCGAGGGGTGGCGTTGATAATTCACCCCTCCACTTT,CASSLNPRGGVDNSPLHF
TRBJ2-5,.,many,TRBV5-1,TGCGCCAGCAGCGTGGTGGAGTACGGGACCCAGTACTTC,CASSVVEYGTQYF
TRBJ1-5,.,.,TRBV29-1,TGCAGCGTTGAAGAGACAGGCAATCAGCCCCAGCATTTT,CSVEETGNQPQHF
TRBJ1-2,.,.,TRBV20-1,TGCAGTGCTAGTGGTCATTCTTTCTATGGCTACACCTTC,CSASGHSFYGYTF
TRBJ2-4,.,.,TRBV25-1,TGTGCCAGCAGTGATCCGATGGGGGGCCTTCTAAACATTCAGTACTTC,CASSDPMGGLLNIQYF
TRBJ2-7,.,many,TRBV20-1,TGCAGTGCTAGAGGGACGGGGCCTTACGAGCAGTACTTC,CSARGTGPYEQYF
TRBJ2-1,TRBD2,few,TRBV7-2,TGTGCCAGCAGCCCTATTATGGCATTAGCGGGAGCCGGCAATGAGCAGTTCTTC,CASSPIMALAGAGNEQFF
TRBJ2-5,TRBD1,few,TRBV5-4,TGTGCCAGCAGTAGTGACAGGGAGCAAGGAGAGACCCAGTACTTC,CASSSDREQGETQYF
TRBJ1-2,.,many,TRBV7-9,TGTGCCAGCAGCTTGGGGGATGGCTACACCTTC,CASSLGDGYTF
TRBJ2-2,.,.,TRBV3-1,TGTGCCAGCAGCCAATGGGAGAACACCGGGGAGCTGTTTTTT,CASSQWENTGELFF
TRBJ2-6,TRBD2,.,TRBV15,TGTGCCACCAGCAGACTGGGGTGGGGACTAGCGAGTTCTGGGGCCAACGTCCTGACTTTC,CATSRLGWGLASSGANVLTF
TRBJ1-2,TRBD1,medium-sized,TRBV10-3,TGTGCCATCAGCCTCGGACAGGGGACCTATGGCTACACCTTC,CAISLGQGTYGYTF
TRBJ1-4,.,few,TRBV7-2,TGTGCCAGCTCCCGGGGGGGAACTAATGAAAAACTGTTTTTT,CASSRGGTNEKLFF
TRBJ2-5,TRBD2,few,TRBV6-6,TGTGCCAGCAGTTATCCTGCTAGCGGGAGGGACAATGAGCAGTACTTC,CASSYPASGRDNEQYF
TRBJ2-6,.,few,TRBV6-2/TRBV6-3,TGTGCCAGCAGCAACCGCCCAGGTGCTGGGGCCAACGTCCTGACTTTC,CASSNRPGAGANVLTF
TRBJ2-7,.,.,TRBV4-3,TGCGCCAGCAGCCAGGCACTAGGATTCTACGAGCAGTACTTC,CASSQALGFYEQYF
TRBJ2-1,.,few,TRBV5-1,TGCGCCAGCAGCTTGGATGGGGGTTACAATGAGCAGTTCTTC,CASSLDGGYNEQFF
TRBJ1-5,TRBD1,.,TRBV20-1,TGCAGTGCTAGGACAGGGATTCCCAATCAGCCCCAGCATTTT,CSARTGIPNQPQHF
TRBJ2-1,.,.,TRBV5-4,TGTGCCAGCAGGACAGGACTGGCGGATGAATACAATGAGCAGTTCTTC,CASRTGLADEYNEQFF
TRBJ1-1,.,once,TRBV13,TGTGCCAGCAGCCCACAGTTGGGGACTGAAGCTTTCTTT,CASSPQLGTEAFF
TRBJ1-1,TRBD1,.,TRBV5-5,TGTGCCAGCAGCTTTCAGGGGGCGCGGAACACTGAAGCTTTCTTT,CASSFQGARNTEAFF
TRBJ2-7,.,.,TRBV11-2,TGTGCCACCGGGGTGTCCTACAATGAGCAGTACTTC,CATGVSYNEQYF
TRBJ2-7,.,once,TRBV27,TGTGCCAGCGGTTCTCTGACAGATAGTTCCTACGAGCAGTACTTC,CASGSLTDSSYEQYF